These T cell receptor beta chains were read from a single sample in a study of blood T cell repertoires in COVID-19. The protocol was immunoSEQ multiplex PCR, while the TCRdb copy is restricted to in-frame clones and leaves out a portion. The sample lists around 75,000 clones; about 88% were seen once. Material for sequencing was peripheral blood. These receptor sequences come from a man between 65 and 85 years old with active COVID-19. Both conserved end residues are part of each CDR3. A D gene is named only where the DNA matches it firmly. The size of a clone is reported for some rows only, either as once, few or many, or as a class for expanded clones.

abundance,v_gene,j_gene,d_gene,CDR3aa,CDR3nt
few,TRBV19,TRBJ2-2,-,CASSIGGTANTGELFF,TGTGCCAGTAGTATCGGCGGGACAGCGAACACCGGGGAGCTGTTTTTT
few,TRBV5-1,TRBJ2-7,TRBD2,CASRVGPSGSLYEQYF,TGCGCCAGCAGGGTCGGGCCTAGCGGGAGTCTCTACGAGCAGTACTTC
-,TRBV5-4,TRBJ2-5,TRBD2,CASSSSGWGEETQYF,TGTGCCAGCTCATCTAGCGGGTGGGGGGAAGAGACCCAGTACTTC
-,TRBV28,TRBJ1-6,-,CATAPLYNSPLHF,TGTGCCACCGCGCCCCTTTATAATTCACCCCTCCACTTT
-,TRBV25-1,TRBJ1-3,TRBD1,CASSSGQSLPAHF,TGTGCCAGCAGCTCGGGACAGTCACTCCCAGCGCATTTT
-,TRBV4-1,TRBJ2-3,TRBD2,CASSQAPPSGGGDTQYF,TGCGCCAGCAGCCAAGCCCCCCCTAGCGGGGGAGGTGATACGCAGTATTTT
-,TRBV9,TRBJ1-2,TRBD1,CASSATQGALGGYTF,TGTGCCAGCAGCGCCACACAGGGGGCGTTGGGCGGCTACACCTTC
few,TRBV19,TRBJ2-7,-,CASSMGPGLFYEQYF,TGTGCCAGTAGTATGGGGCCCGGGCTCTTCTACGAGCAGTACTTC
-,TRBV21-1,TRBJ2-7,-,CASSKPITVQGGSYEQYF,TGTGCCAGCAGCAAACCGATAACCGTCCAGGGGGGTTCCTACGAGCAGTACTTC
-,TRBV24-1,TRBJ2-7,TRBD1,CATSESGQGVGEQYF,TGTGCCACCAGTGAATCAGGACAGGGCGTCGGCGAGCAGTACTTC
-,TRBV9,TRBJ2-1,TRBD2,CASSPVAGVFNEQFF,TGTGCCAGCAGCCCCGTGGCGGGAGTTTTCAATGAGCAGTTCTTC
-,TRBV19,TRBJ2-5,-,CASSHIGETQYF,TGTGCCAGTAGCCACATCGGGGAGACCCAGTACTTC
few,TRBV11-3,TRBJ1-6,-,CASSPQAAYNSPLHF,TGTGCCAGCAGCCCGCAGGCCGCCTATAATTCACCCCTCCACTTT
-,TRBV5-8,TRBJ1-3,-,CASSLVGTNSGNTIYF,TGTGCCAGCAGCTTGGTTGGCACCAACTCTGGAAACACCATATATTTT
-,TRBV4-2,TRBJ2-1,-,CASSQKTGNEQFF,TGTGCCAGCAGCCAAAAGACGGGGAATGAGCAGTTCTTC
-,TRBV5-1,TRBJ1-2,TRBD1,CASSVAGGQGSGAPTF,TGCGCCAGCAGCGTCGCTGGGGGACAGGGCTCAGGGGCTCCCACCTTC
-,TRBV11-2,TRBJ2-1,-,CASSLEGGAGPGEQFF,TGTGCCAGCAGCTTAGAAGGGGGCGCGGGGCCCGGTGAGCAGTTCTTC
-,TRBV6-5,TRBJ1-5,TRBD1,CASRETGGNQPQHF,TGTGCCAGCAGGGAGACAGGGGGCAATCAGCCCCAGCATTTT
-,TRBV5-4,TRBJ2-7,TRBD2,CASSPGLAGDYEQYF,TGTGCCAGCAGCCCGGGACTAGCGGGCGACTACGAGCAGTACTTC
once,TRBV9,TRBJ2-5,-,CASSVGTTQETQYF,TGTGCCAGCAGCGTAGGGACAACCCAAGAGACCCAGTACTTC
-,TRBV18,TRBJ1-5,-,CASSPRGGSQPQHF,TGTGCCAGCTCACCACGGGGGGGCTCGCAGCCCCAGCATTTT
-,TRBV9,TRBJ2-5,-,CASSVGTQETQYF,TGTGCCAGCAGCGTTGGGACACAAGAGACCCAGTACTTC